This T cell receptor beta chain came from a study of T cells in Graves' hyperthyroidism and ophthalmopathy. Patients showing uncontrolled infection, other autoimmune disease, pregnancy or lactation were ineligible. The PBMCs were taken from 10 ml of fresh peripheral blood. This clonotype appeared many times. Germline V gene data show CDR1 as MNHEY and CDR2 as SMNVEV (reference sequence). The CDR3 contains 13 residues. V lost 4 bases and J 6 bases, leaving 12 bases between the germline ends. Researchers took RNA transcripts and amplified the TCR beta CDR3 regions from them. In the first-round RT-PCR of the TCR CDR3, the HTBI primer set was used. From the multiplex PCR reads, TCRdb called clonotypes with MiXCR, one entry per CDR3 protein. Counted here are approximately 330,000 distinct CDR3 sequences, roughly 13% occurring once; the ten biggest clones make up almost 35%.

The chain employs TRBV27 and TRBJ2-5; D may be TRBD2 (7 bases). Sequencing was performed on blood. This TCR was recovered from a woman in her thirties or forties with Graves' ophthalmopathy. CDR3 loop: CASSYGGHKTQYF. CDR3 DNA: TGTGCCAGCAGTTACGGGGGGCACAAGACCCAGTACTTC.